Presented here are 21 T cell receptor beta chains from one specimen sequenced in a study of blood T cells in healthy people across ages. With a J-beta primer mix and a sample-barcoded 5' primer, a second PCR ran about 6 to 11 cycles. TCRdb re-called the 5' RACE reads through MiXCR, storing one row per CDR3 protein. The table has about 720,000 distinct CDR3 sequences, 20% to 25% seen once. Material for sequencing was blood. The receptor set was obtained from a man between 70 and 80 years old in good health.

The V and J genes are TRBV12-3 or TRBV12-4 and TRBJ2-3, with no clear D. The CDR3 has 14 amino acids. Deletions cut 10 bases from V and 4 bases from J, with 18 bases between. As DNA, the CDR3 is TGTGCCACGGTGGGTCCTGGGATCTCAGATACGCAGTATTTT. Protein: CATVGPGISDTQYF.

The chain is built from TRBV19 and TRBJ1-1; TRBD1 matches 8 bases. CDR3 length: 15 residues. Germline V gene sequence: CDR1 LNHDA, CDR2 SQIVND (reference sequence). V dropped 5 bases and J dropped 4; count of bases not matched to a gene: 9. DNA for the CDR3: TGTGCCAGTAGTCTCCGGACAGGGTCGGGCACTGAAGCTTTCTTT. Translation: CASSLRTGSGTEAFF. Filled out from reference TRBV19 and TRBJ1-1, the complete variable domain reads DGGITQSPKYLFRKEGQNVTLSCEQNLNHDAMYWYRQDPGQGLRLIYYSQIVNDFQKGDIAEGYSVSREKKESFPLTVTSAQKNPTAFYLCASSLRTGSGTEAFFGQGTRLTVV.

This clonotype appeared a few times. This chain links TRBV5-1 with TRBJ2-3, with 8 bases lining up with TRBD1. The germline V gene has CDR1 SGHRS and CDR2 YFSETQ. The CDR3 runs to 14 residues. Losses at the gene ends were 3 bases for V and 6 bases for J; bases not matched to a gene: 6. CDR3 DNA: TGCGCCAGCAGCTCGGACAGGGCCCCCGATACGCAGTATTTT. This translates into CASSSDRAPDTQYF.

In this sample, this clonotype turned up a few times. The gene calls are TRBV5-6 and TRBJ2-5; D not resolved. TRBJ2-7 matches the DNA end more closely, so the J call is doubtful. Germline V gives CDR1 SGHDT, CDR2 YYEEEE. This CDR3 is 15 amino acids long. The CDR3 reads CASSPFGLPDYEQYV. The CDR3, as DNA: TGTGCCAGCAGCCCCTTCGGGCTACCAGACTACGAGCAGTACGTC.

The chain joins TRBV29-1 to TRBJ2-3; D might be TRBD2 (5 bases). The CDR3 is 12 amino acids. The V gene's germline CDR1 is SQVTM and CDR2 ANQGSEA. The CDR3 loop reads CSGGWSTDTQYF. The CDR3 nucleotides read TGCAGTGGCGGGTGGAGCACAGATACGCAGTATTTT.

This clonotype was detected a few times. The rearrangement joins TRBV3-1 to TRBJ1-4; D unclear. The CDR3 totals 14 residues. The V gene lost 0 bases and the J gene lost 11 bases, with 13 bases spanning the gap. CDR1 and CDR2 from the germline V gene are LGHDT and YNNKEL (reference sequence). CDR3 protein: CASSQDVGMGKLFF. Written as DNA, the CDR3 is TGTGCCAGCAGCCAAGATGTCGGTATGGGGAAACTGTTTTTT.

This clonotype was seen a handful of times. The chain employs TRBV25-1 and TRBJ1-4, with unresolved D. CDR3 length: 15 residues. Germline V lookup: CDR1 MGHDK, CDR2 SYGVNS. V lost 1 base and J 8 bases, leaving 14 bases between the germline ends. CDR3: CASSEFLGSGEKLFF. The CDR3 nucleotides are TGTGCCAGCAGTGAATTTTTGGGTTCCGGGGAAAAACTGTTTTTT. Full variable domain (remainder filled in from reference TRBV25-1 and TRBJ1-4): EADIYQTPRYLVIGTGKKITLECSQTMGHDKMYWYQQDPGMELHLIHYSYGVNSTEKGDLSSESTVSRIRTEHFPLTLESARPSHTSQYLCASSEFLGSGEKLFFGSGTQLSVL.

The V gene is TRBV28, the J gene TRBJ2-4; D remains unclear. CDR3 length equals 15 residues. Per the germline V gene, CDR1 is MDHEN and CDR2 is SYDVKM. The germline V and J ends were trimmed by 8 bases and 0 bases, with 14 bases remaining between them. CDR3 sequence reads: CASGNPSVAKNIQYF. Written as DNA, the CDR3 is TGTGCCAGCGGGAATCCTTCCGTAGCCAAAAACATTCAGTACTTC.

This chain connects TRBV20-1 to TRBJ2-7, with TRBD2 as a possible D gene (6 bases). Matching the DNA end better, TRBJ2-5 makes the J call doubtful. The CDR3 sequence is 11 residues long. In germline, CDR1 is DFQATT, CDR2 SNEGSKA (reference sequence). CDR3: CSARFGGTQYF. CDR3 DNA sequence: TGCAGTGCTAGGTTCGGGGGGACCCAGTACTTC.

The rearrangement uses TRBV6-6 and TRBJ1-4; D is undetermined. CDR1 is MNHNY and CDR2 is SVGAGI in the germline V gene (reference sequence). V lost 6 bases and J lost 5, with 19 bases in between. This CDR3 contains 16 residues. CDR3 sequence reads: CASSIYGPKENEKLFF. In DNA form, the CDR3 reads TGTGCCAGCAGCATTTATGGGCCCAAGGAAAATGAAAAACTGTTTTTT.

J is TRBJ1-2 and V is TRBV28; D call uncertain. The CDR3 runs to 15 residues. V lost 3 bases and J lost 0, with 11 bases in between. The germline gives CDR1 MDHEN, CDR2 SYDVKM. DNA of the CDR3: TGTGCCAGCAGTTTGTCCCCTACAACTAACTATGGCTACACCTTC. This gives the protein CASSLSPTTNYGYTF.

The J gene is TRBJ2-1, the V gene TRBV10-3; tentatively, D is TRBD2 (6 bases). The germline V and J ends were trimmed by 0 bases and 6 bases, with 15 bases remaining between them. Germline V lookup: CDR1 ENHRY, CDR2 SYGVKD. The CDR3 is 16 amino acids. CDR3 in DNA: TGTGCCATCAGTGAGTCGATGCTAGCCGGGAGCAATGAGCAGTTCTTC. Translated: CAISESMLAGSNEQFF.

The V gene is TRBV6-2 or TRBV6-3, the J gene TRBJ2-5, with TRBD2 identical over 7 bases. The J call may not be correct, given that the DNA end is closer to TRBJ2-7. Germline assignment: CDR1 MNHEY and CDR2 SVGEGT. CDR3 size: 13 residues. This CDR3 is CASKRGLVYEQYF. As DNA, the CDR3 is TGTGCCAGCAAGCGGGGACTCGTCTACGAGCAGTACTTC.

Concerning this clonotype: One end of the junction is discordant with germline, which a read error may explain. The chain has TRBV7-2 and TRBJ2-7, with 10 bases lining up with TRBD2. The CDR3 is 13 amino acids. Germline loops: CDR1 SGHTA, CDR2 FQGNSA. This CDR3 reads CASSSGLATAWFF. The CDR3 coding sequence is TGTGCCAGCAGCTCGGGACTAGCGACCGCCTGGTTCTTC. The full variable domain, with the rest looked up from reference TRBV7-2 and TRBJ2-7, is GAGVSQSPSNKVTEKGKDVELRCDPISGHTALYWYRQSLGQGLEFLIYFQGNSAPDKSGLPSDRFSAERTGGSVSTLTIQRTQQEDSAVYLCASSSGLATAWFFGPGTRLTVT.

In this sample, this clonotype turned up a few times. The chain recombines TRBV6-5 with TRBJ2-7; 11 bases line up with TRBD1. In germline, CDR1 is MNHEY, CDR2 SVGAGI. J gave up 5 bases and V 5 bases, and 5 bases lay outside the gene matches. The CDR3 runs to 14 residues. The chain's CDR3 is CASSTDRGLHEQYV. The CDR3 DNA sequence: TGTGCCAGCAGTACGGACAGGGGGCTCCACGAGCAGTACGTC.

V usage is TRBV3-1 and J usage is TRBJ1-2; TRBD1 matches 10 bases. J was trimmed by 3 bases and V by 2 bases; bases with no gene match: 3. The CDR3 is 15 amino acids. Germline loops: CDR1 LGHDT, CDR2 YNNKEL (reference sequence). The CDR3, as DNA: TGTGCCAGCAGCCAAAGGGGGACAGGGGACTATGGCTACACCTTC. It encodes CASSQRGTGDYGYTF.

The CDR3: CASMAPRTGEFTEAFF. The CDR3 region has the DNA TGTGCCAGCATGGCCCCACGGACAGGGGAGTTCACTGAAGCTTTCTTT. The chain joins TRBV27 to TRBJ1-1; 9 bases are a match to TRBD1. The CDR3 is 16 residues long. J lost 4 bases, V lost 7 bases, and 13 bases had no gene match. Germline-derived CDR1 and CDR2 are MNHEY and SMNVEV (reference sequence).

This clonotype was counted at least ten times. The chain recombines TRBV12-3 or TRBV12-4 with TRBJ2-5; D might be TRBD1 (5 bases). The CDR3 extends over 14 amino acids. Trimming took off 6 bases at V and 2 bases at J, with 13 bases between the two ends. This CDR3 reads CASSLGRAQETQYF. DNA for the CDR3: TGTGCCAGCAGCTTGGGCAGGGCACAAGAGACCCAGTACTTC.

This clonotype showed up many times. CDR3 DNA sequence: TGCAGCGTTGAAGATCAGGGGGACGCGCAGTACTTC. This translates into CSVEDQGDAQYF. The chain couples TRBV29-1 to TRBJ2-7; 7 nucleotides agree with TRBD1. With 0 bases clipped from V and 9 bases from J, the junction kept 5 bases outside the gene matches. The CDR3 covers 12 residues. The germline V gene encodes CDR1 SQVTM and CDR2 ANQGSEA.

The CDR3 spells CSARAPFSGANVLTF. CDR3 nucleotides: TGCAGTGCTAGGGCCCCTTTCTCTGGGGCCAACGTCCTGACTTTC. The genes are TRBV20-1 and TRBJ2-6, with no clear D. Trimming shortened V by 3 bases and J by 0 bases, and 9 bases separated the two germline ends. The CDR3 spans 15 residues. Per the germline V gene, CDR1 is DFQATT and CDR2 is SNEGSKA (reference sequence).

This clonotype came up a few times. V usage is TRBV10-1 and J usage is TRBJ2-7; weak D call: TRBD1 (6 bases). This CDR3 spans 14 amino acids. Germline V gives CDR1 WNHNN, CDR2 SYGVQD (reference sequence). Trimming took off 5 bases at V and 2 bases at J, with 13 bases between the two ends. The CDR3 is CASSRNGQPYEQYF. In nucleotides, the CDR3 is TGCGCCAGCAGTAGAAACGGACAGCCCTACGAGCAGTACTTC.